The source of this TCR beta chain is a study of neurological immune-mediated disorders. Study context: Within the group of 34 multiple sclerosis patients, some 31 were relapsing-remitting, while 3 were secondary progressive. Study results and limitations: The level of TCR clonal expansion was highest in patients with HTLV-1-associated myelopathy and lowest in multiple sclerosis, where it fell below the level seen in healthy controls. Repertoires from 18 of 34 multiple sclerosis patients grouped phylogenetically into a related-CDR3 cluster, suggesting a possible signature.

CDR3 length: 16 residues. Germline assignment: CDR1 MNHNY and CDR2 SVGAGI (reference sequence). With V trimmed by 4 bases and J by 1 base, 7 bases remained unmatched. With regard to this clonotype: What it binds is unknown.

The team produced cDNA through 5'RACE using 10-nucleotide random UMIs. TCRdb re-called the 5' RACE reads with MiXCR, one entry per CDR3 protein. This sample has tens of thousands of distinct CDR3 sequences, with 2.5% found just once. The chain carries TRBV6-6 and TRBJ1-2, with 9 bases lining up with TRBD1. Sequencing used PBMCs. The receptor comes from a man aged 50-60 years with multiple sclerosis. CDR3: CASSSPGQGVNYGYTF. The CDR3 DNA is TGTGCCAGCAGTTCACCGGGACAGGGAGTTAACTATGGCTACACCTTC.